A single sample is the source of the 4 T cell receptor beta chains below, sequenced in a study of blood T cell repertoires in COVID-19. Here immunoSEQ multiplex PCR was the method, and the copy in TCRdb shows in-frame clones only, minus some. Of hundreds of thousands of clones listed, around 86% were seen once; the top ten hold 1.4%. Sequencing was performed on peripheral blood. Source of these receptors: a woman aged 30 to 39 with active or convalescent COVID-19.

The gene calls are TRBV7-8 and TRBJ1-5; tentatively, D is TRBD1 (6 bases). The CDR3 is 17 amino acids. Deletions cut 5 bases from V and 3 bases from J, with 20 bases between. Germline V CDR1 and CDR2: SGHVS, FQNEAQ. CDR3 amino acids: CASSGNPGTIFNQPQHF. Written as DNA, the CDR3 is TGTGCCAGCAGCGGAAACCCCGGGACAATTTTCAATCAGCCCCAGCATTTT.

This chain links TRBV29-1 with TRBJ1-1; D gene uncertain. Per the germline V gene, CDR1 is SQVTM and CDR2 is ANQGSEA. The CDR3 runs to 8 residues. V lost 4 bases to trimming and J lost 11 bases, with 5 bases between them. CDR3 in DNA: TGCAGCGTTGGGCCGGCTTTCTTT. Translating it yields CSVGPAFF.

The chain uses TRBV30 and TRBJ2-3, with 9 bases that match TRBD1. The CDR3 length is 15 residues. Germline trimming cut 2 bases from V and 5 bases from J; bases unmatched to any gene: 8. Germline V CDR1 and CDR2: GTSNPN, SVGIG (reference sequence). The CDR3 DNA is TGTGCCTGGAGTCCCGGGACAGGGCAGCGAGATACGCAGTATTTT. Protein sequence: CAWSPGTGQRDTQYF.

The chain carries TRBV29-1 and TRBJ2-2; 10 bases fit TRBD1. V gave up 0 bases and J gave up 6 bases; unmatched junction bases: 7. The CDR3 extends over 16 amino acids. Per germline, CDR1 SQVTM and CDR2 ANQGSEA. CDR3 protein: CSVEDSDRGVAGELFF. As DNA, the CDR3 is TGCAGCGTTGAAGATTCGGACAGGGGGGTTGCCGGGGAGCTGTTTTTT.